A single sample gave rise to the 6 T cell receptor beta chains below, sequenced in a study of cytomegalovirus exposure and HLA in healthy donors. Use of 60 Vbeta and 13 Jbeta primers characterized the PCR. The assay was immunoSEQ multiplex PCR, and TCRdb's table has in-frame clones only and misses some. The listing records 150,000 to 200,000 clones. Sequencing was carried out using PBMCs. These receptors came from a woman in her fifties or sixties in good health and CMV-seronegative.

The chain combines TRBV7-3 with TRBJ2-7; 7 bases align to TRBD1. The CDR3 has 14 amino acids. The germline V gene encodes CDR1 SGHTA and CDR2 FQGTGA. The J segment lost 4 bases and the V segment lost 5 bases, leaving 8 bases of the junction unmatched. The CDR3 sequence is CASSPEGASYEQYF. As DNA, the CDR3 is TGTGCCAGCAGCCCCGAGGGGGCGAGTTACGAGCAGTACTTC.

This chain connects TRBV2 to TRBJ2-7, with D possibly TRBD2 on 6 matching bases. CDR1 is SNHLY and CDR2 is FYNNEI in the germline V gene. There are 14 residues in the CDR3. V was trimmed by 2 bases and J by 2 bases, leaving 10 bases between them. CDR3 in DNA: TGTGCCAGCAGTGAAATGGGCGGGACCTACGAGCAGTACTTC. As protein: CASSEMGGTYEQYF.

This chain uses TRBV30 with TRBJ1-1; 7 nucleotides line up with TRBD1. This CDR3 contains 14 residues. The V gene's germline CDR1 is GTSNPN and CDR2 SVGIG (reference sequence). The J segment lost 6 bases and the V segment lost 2 bases, leaving 9 bases of the junction unmatched. The CDR3 DNA sequence: TGTGCCTGGAGTAAGGGCCATACAGGGGCTGAAGCTTTCTTT. Its protein product is CAWSKGHTGAEAFF.

The rearrangement uses TRBV9 and TRBJ1-5, with D tentatively TRBD1 (6 bases). Per germline, CDR1 SGDLS and CDR2 YYNGEE. With 3 bases removed from V and 7 bases from J, the gap between germline ends came to 17 bases. This CDR3 is 15 amino acids long. In DNA, the CDR3 is TGTGCCAGCAGCGCCGGGGGGGCGGCGATGCAGCCCCAGCATTTT. Encoded protein: CASSAGGAAMQPQHF.

This rearrangement joins TRBV5-1 to TRBJ2-1, with 9 bases identical to TRBD2. The CDR3 runs 14 residues. Germline CDR1 SGHRS, CDR2 YFSETQ. The V gene end was trimmed by 5 bases and the J gene end by 7 bases; junction bases not matched to a gene: 7. As DNA, the CDR3 is TGCGCCAGCAGTAGCGGGGGCTTAGGTAATGAGCAGTTCTTC. It codes for CASSSGGLGNEQFF. Together with reference TRBV5-1 and TRBJ2-1, the CDR3 gives the full variable domain: KAGVTQTPRYLIKTRGQQVTLSCSPISGHRSVSWYQQTPGQGLQFLFEYFSETQRNKGNFPGRFSGRQFSNSRSEMNVSTLELGDSALYLCASSSGGLGNEQFFGPGTRLTVL.

Comments on this clone: Germline and junction disagree at one end, which may indicate a read error. The sample carries other DNA sequences with the same CDR3. The J gene is TRBJ1-1, the V gene TRBV30; the D gene is possibly TRBD1 (6 bases). CDR3 length: 13 residues. CDR1 and CDR2 (germline): GTSNPN, SVGIG (reference sequence). The CDR3 protein is CAWSHREFAEAFF. Written as DNA, the CDR3 is TGTGCCTGGAGTCACAGGGAATTCGCTGAAGCCTTCTTT. The full variable domain, completed using reference TRBV30 and TRBJ1-1, is SQTIHQWPATLVQPVGSPLSLECTVEGTSNPNLYWYRQAAGRGLQLLFYSVGIGQISSEVPQNLSASRPQDRQFILSSKKLLLSDSGFYLCAWSHREFAEAFFGQGTRLTVV.